This T cell receptor (beta chain) was found in a study of early T cells in non-severe SARS-CoV-2 infection. Study overall: The study sequenced bulk RNA from unsorted whole blood, with chains unpaired.

Molecules of cDNA were individually given unique molecular identifiers that were attached to them. TCRdb itself ran the 5' RACE reads through MiXCR, one entry per CDR3 protein. The top ten clones hold 9.4% of a sample with about 52,000 distinct CDR3 sequences, approximately 8% of them seen once. CDR1 is SQVTM, CDR2 ANQGSEA, per germline. The V end was cut by 4 bases, the J end by 5 bases, with 5 bases between. The CDR3 contains 10 residues. Study outcomes and limitations: In VDJdb matching, anti-spike CD8 responses were favored while private and CD4 specificities went missing.

This clonotype was recorded a few times. Its antigen is as yet unknown. What was sequenced was whole blood. The chain recombines TRBV29-1 with TRBJ2-5; unclear D gene. This receptor was identified in an adult who was a healthcare worker with PCR-confirmed SARS-CoV-2 infection or an uninfected control (not recorded which). The DNA for the CDR3 is TGCAGCGTTGGGACCGAGACCCAGTACTTC. Residues: CSVGTETQYF.